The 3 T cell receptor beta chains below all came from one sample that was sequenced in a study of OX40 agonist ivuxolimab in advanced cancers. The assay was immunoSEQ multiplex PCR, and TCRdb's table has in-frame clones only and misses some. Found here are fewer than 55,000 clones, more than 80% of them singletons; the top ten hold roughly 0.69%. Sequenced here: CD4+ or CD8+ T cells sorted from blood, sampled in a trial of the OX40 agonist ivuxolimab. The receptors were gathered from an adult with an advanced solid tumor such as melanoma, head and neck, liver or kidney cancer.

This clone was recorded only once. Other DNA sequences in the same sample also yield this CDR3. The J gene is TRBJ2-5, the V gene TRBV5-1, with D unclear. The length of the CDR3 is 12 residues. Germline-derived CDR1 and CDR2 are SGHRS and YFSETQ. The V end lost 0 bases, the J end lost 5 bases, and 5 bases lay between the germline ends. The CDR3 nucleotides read TGCGCCAGCAGCTTGGGGAAGGAGACCCAGTACTTC. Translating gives CASSLGKETQYF.

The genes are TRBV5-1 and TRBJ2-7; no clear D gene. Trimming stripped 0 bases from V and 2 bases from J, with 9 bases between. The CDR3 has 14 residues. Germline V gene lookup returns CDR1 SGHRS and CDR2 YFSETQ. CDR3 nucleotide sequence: TGCGCCAGCAGCTTGGATGTTATAGCCTACGAGCAGTACTTC. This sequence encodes CASSLDVIAYEQYF. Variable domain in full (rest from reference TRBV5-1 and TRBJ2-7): KAGVTQTPRYLIKTRGQQVTLSCSPISGHRSVSWYQQTPGQGLQFLFEYFSETQRNKGNFPGRFSGRQFSNSRSEMNVSTLELGDSALYLCASSLDVIAYEQYFGPGTRLTVT.

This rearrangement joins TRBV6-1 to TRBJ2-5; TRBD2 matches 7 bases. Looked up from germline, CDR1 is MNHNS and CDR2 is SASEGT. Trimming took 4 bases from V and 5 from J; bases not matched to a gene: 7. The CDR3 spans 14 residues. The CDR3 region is CASSASTSLETQYF. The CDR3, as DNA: TGTGCCAGCAGTGCCTCGACTAGCTTGGAGACCCAGTACTTC.